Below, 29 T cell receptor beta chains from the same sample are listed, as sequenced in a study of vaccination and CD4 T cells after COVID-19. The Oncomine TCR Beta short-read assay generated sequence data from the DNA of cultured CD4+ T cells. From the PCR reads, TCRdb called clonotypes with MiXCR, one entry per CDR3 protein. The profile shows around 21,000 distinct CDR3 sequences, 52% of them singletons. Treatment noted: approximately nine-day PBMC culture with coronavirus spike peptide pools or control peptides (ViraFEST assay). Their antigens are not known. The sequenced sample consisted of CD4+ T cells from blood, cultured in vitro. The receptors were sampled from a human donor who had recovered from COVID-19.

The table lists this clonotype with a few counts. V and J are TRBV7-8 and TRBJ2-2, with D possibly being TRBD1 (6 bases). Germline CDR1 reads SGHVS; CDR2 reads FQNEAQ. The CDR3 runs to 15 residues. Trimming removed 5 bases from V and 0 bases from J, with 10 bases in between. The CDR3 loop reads CASSLRTANTGELFF. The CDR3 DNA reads TGTGCCAGCAGCCTTCGGACAGCGAACACCGGGGAGCTGTTTTTT.

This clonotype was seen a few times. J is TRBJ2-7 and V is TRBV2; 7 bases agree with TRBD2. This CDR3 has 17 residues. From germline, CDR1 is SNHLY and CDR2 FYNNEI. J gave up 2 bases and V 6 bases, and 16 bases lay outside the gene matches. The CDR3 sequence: CASRREGGRSSAYEQYF. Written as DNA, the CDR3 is TGTGCCAGCAGGAGGGAGGGCGGGAGATCAAGCGCCTACGAGCAGTACTTC.

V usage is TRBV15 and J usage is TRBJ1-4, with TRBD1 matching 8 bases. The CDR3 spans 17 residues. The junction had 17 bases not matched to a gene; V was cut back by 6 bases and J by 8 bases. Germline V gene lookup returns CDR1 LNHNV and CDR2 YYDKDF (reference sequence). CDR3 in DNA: TGTGCCACCAGTCTTGGCCGTGGGGGCAGGGGGCAAGAAAAACTGTTTTTT. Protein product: CATSLGRGGRGQEKLFF.

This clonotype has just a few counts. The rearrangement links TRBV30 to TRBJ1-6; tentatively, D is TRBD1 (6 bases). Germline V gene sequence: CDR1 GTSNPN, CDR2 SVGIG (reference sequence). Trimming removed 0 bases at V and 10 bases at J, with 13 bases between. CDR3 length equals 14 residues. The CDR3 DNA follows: TGTGCCTGGAGTGTACCAGGGGAGGGATCACCCCTCCACTTT. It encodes CAWSVPGEGSPLHF.

The CDR3 here is CASSTPTNRGPSTDTQYF. CDR3 sequence (DNA): TGTGCCAGCAGCACACCAACCAACAGGGGGCCGAGCACAGATACGCAGTATTTT. V and J are TRBV7-2 and TRBJ2-3; TRBD1 matches at 9 bases. Germline-derived CDR1 and CDR2 are SGHTA and FQGNSA. The junction had 12 bases not matched to a gene; V was cut back by 5 bases and J by 0 bases. This CDR3 comprises 18 residues. The variable domain in full, with the rest retrieved from reference TRBV7-2 and TRBJ2-3, is GAGVSQSPSNKVTEKGKDVELRCDPISGHTALYWYRQSLGQGLEFLIYFQGNSAPDKSGLPSDRFSAERTGGSVSTLTIQRTQQEDSAVYLCASSTPTNRGPSTDTQYFGPGTRLTVL.

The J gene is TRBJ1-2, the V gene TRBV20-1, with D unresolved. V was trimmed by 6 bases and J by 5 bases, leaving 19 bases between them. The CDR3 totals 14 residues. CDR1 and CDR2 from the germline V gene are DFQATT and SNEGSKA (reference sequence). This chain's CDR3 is CSAAGLRAGYGYTF. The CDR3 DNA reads TGCAGTGCCGCTGGTTTGAGGGCCGGATATGGCTACACCTTC.

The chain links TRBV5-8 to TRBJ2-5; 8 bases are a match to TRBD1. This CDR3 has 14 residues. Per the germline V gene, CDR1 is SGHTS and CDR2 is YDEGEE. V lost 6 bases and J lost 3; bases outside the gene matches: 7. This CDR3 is CASNLDRAKETQYF. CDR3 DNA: TGTGCCAGCAACCTGGACAGGGCGAAAGAGACCCAGTACTTC.

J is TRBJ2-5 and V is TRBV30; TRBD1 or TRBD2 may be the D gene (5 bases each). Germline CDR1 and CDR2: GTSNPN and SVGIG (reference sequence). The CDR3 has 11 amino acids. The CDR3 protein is CASGRQETQYF. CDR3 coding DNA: TGTGCTTCGGGACGCCAAGAGACCCAGTACTTC. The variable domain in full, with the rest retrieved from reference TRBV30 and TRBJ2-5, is SQTIHQWPATLVQPVGSPLSLECTVEGTSNPNLYWYRQAAGRGLQLLFYSVGIGQISSEVPQNLSASRPQDRQFILSSKKLLLSDSGFYLCASGRQETQYFGPGTRLLVL.

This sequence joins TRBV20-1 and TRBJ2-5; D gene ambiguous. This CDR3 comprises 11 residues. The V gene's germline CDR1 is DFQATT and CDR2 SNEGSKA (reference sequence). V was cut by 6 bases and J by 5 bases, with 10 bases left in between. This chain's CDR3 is CSAIIGETQYF. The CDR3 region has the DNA TGCAGTGCCATTATCGGGGAGACCCAGTACTTC.

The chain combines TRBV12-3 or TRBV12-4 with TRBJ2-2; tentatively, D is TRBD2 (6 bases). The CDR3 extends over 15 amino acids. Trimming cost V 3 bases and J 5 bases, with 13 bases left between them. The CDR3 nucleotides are TGTGCCAGCAGTTTCGGTGGGGGGTATACCGGGGAGCTGTTTTTT. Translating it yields CASSFGGGYTGELFF.

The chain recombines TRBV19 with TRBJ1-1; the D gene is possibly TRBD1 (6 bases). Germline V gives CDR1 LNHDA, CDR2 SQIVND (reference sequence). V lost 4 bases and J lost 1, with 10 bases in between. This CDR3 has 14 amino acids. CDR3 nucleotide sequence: TGTGCCAGTAGTAGCCACAGGGAGAACACTGAAGCTTTCTTT. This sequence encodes CASSSHRENTEAFF.

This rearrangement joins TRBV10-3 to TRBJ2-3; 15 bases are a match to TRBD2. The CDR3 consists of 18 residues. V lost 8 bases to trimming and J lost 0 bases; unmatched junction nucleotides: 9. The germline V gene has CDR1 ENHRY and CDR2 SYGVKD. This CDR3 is CAIGTGTSGGTSTDTQYF. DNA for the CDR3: TGTGCCATCGGTACCGGGACTAGCGGGGGGACTAGCACAGATACGCAGTATTTT.

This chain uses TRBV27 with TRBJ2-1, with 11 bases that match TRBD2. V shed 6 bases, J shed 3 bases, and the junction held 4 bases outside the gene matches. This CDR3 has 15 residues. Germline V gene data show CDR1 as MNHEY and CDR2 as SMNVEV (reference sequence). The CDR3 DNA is TGTGCCAGCAGCGCGACTAGCGGGAACTACAATGAGCAGTTCTTC. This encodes CASSATSGNYNEQFF.

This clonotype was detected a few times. CDR3 in DNA: TGTGCCAGCAGCTTAGCGCCGGGGTCCTACAATGAGCAGTTCTTC. The encoded protein is CASSLAPGSYNEQFF. The chain uses TRBV7-2 and TRBJ2-1; D is perhaps TRBD2 (5 bases). From germline, CDR1 is SGHTA and CDR2 FQGNSA. This CDR3 spans 15 amino acids. Trimming took off 0 bases at V and 1 base at J, with 7 bases between the two ends.

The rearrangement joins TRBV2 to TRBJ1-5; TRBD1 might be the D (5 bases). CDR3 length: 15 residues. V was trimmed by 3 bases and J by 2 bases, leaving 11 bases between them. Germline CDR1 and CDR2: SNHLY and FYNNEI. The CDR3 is CASSEAGLGNQPQHF. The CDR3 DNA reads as TGTGCCAGCAGTGAGGCAGGGCTAGGCAATCAGCCCCAGCATTTT.

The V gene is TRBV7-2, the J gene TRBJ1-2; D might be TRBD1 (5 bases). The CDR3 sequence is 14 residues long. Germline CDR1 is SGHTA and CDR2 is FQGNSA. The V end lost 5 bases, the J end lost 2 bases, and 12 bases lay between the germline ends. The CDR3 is CASSRRGGNYGYTF. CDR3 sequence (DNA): TGTGCCAGCAGCCGAAGGGGAGGGAACTATGGCTACACCTTC. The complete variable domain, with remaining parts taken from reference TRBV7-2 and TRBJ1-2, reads GAGVSQSPSNKVTEKGKDVELRCDPISGHTALYWYRQSLGQGLEFLIYFQGNSAPDKSGLPSDRFSAERTGGSVSTLTIQRTQQEDSAVYLCASSRRGGNYGYTFGSGTRLTVV.

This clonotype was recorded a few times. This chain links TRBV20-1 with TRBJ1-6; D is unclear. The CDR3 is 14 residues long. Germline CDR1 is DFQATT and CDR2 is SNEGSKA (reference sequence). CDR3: CTVEGRVYNSPLHF. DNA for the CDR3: TGCACCGTAGAGGGAAGGGTGTATAATTCACCCCTCCACTTT.

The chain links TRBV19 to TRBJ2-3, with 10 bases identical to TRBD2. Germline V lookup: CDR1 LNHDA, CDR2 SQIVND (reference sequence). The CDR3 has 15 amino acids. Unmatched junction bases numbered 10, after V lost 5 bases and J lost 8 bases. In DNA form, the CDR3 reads TGTGCCAGTAGTTTCTTAGCGGGGGGTCCGGCTACGCAGTATTTT. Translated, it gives CASSFLAGGPATQYF.

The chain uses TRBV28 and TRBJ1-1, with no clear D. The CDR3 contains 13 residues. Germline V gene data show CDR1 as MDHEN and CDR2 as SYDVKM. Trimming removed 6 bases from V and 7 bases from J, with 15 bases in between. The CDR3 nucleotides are TGTGCCAGCAGACGTTTAGTTCTGCGTGAAGCTTTCTTT. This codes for CASRRLVLREAFF.

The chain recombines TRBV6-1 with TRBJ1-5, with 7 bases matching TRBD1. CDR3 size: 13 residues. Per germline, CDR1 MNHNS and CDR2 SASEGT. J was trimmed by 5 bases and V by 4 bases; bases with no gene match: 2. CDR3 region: CASSAQGYQPQHF. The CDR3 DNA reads TGTGCCAGCAGTGCACAGGGGTATCAGCCCCAGCATTTT.

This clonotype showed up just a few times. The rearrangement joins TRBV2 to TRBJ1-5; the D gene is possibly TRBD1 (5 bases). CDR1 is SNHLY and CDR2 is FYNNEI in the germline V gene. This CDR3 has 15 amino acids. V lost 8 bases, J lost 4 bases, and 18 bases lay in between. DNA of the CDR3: TGTGCCAGCGTCGGGGGAAGGGGACCTAATCAGCCCCAGCATTTT. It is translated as CASVGGRGPNQPQHF. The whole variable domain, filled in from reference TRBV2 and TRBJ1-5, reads EPEVTQTPSHQVTQMGQEVILRCVPISNHLYFYWYRQILGQKVEFLVSFYNNEISEKSEIFDDQFSVERPDGSNFTLKIRSTKLEDSAMYFCASVGGRGPNQPQHFGDGTRLSIL.

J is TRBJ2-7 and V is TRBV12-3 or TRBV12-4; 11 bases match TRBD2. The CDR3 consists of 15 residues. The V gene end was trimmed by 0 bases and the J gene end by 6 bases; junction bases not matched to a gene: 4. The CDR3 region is CASSLALAGGGEQYF. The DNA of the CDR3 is TGTGCCAGCAGTTTAGCCCTAGCGGGGGGTGGCGAGCAGTACTTC.

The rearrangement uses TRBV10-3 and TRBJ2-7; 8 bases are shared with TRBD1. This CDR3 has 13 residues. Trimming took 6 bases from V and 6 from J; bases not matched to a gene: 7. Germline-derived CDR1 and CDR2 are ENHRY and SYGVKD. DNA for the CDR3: TGTGCCATCAGACAGGGGGAGGCGAGCGAGCAGTACTTC. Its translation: CAIRQGEASEQYF.

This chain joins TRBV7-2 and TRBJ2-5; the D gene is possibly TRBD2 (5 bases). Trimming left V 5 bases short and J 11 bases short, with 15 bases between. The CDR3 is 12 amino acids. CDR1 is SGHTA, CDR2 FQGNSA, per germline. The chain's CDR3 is CASSHYLGEQYF. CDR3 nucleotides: TGTGCCAGCAGCCACTACCTGGGAGAGCAGTACTTC.

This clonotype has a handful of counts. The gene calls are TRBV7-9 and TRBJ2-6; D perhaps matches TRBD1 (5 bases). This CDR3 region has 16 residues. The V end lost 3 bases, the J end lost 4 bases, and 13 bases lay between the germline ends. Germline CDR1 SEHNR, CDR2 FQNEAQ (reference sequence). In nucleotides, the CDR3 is TGTGCCAGCAGCTTCAGGCAGGGTCTGGGGGCCAACGTCCTGACTTTC. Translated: CASSFRQGLGANVLTF.

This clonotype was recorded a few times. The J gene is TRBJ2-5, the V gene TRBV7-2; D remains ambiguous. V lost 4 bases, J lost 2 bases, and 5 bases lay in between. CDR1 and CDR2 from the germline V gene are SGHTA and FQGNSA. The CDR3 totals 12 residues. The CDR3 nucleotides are TGTGCCAGCAGCTCCCAGCAAGAGACCCAGTACTTC. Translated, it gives CASSSQQETQYF.

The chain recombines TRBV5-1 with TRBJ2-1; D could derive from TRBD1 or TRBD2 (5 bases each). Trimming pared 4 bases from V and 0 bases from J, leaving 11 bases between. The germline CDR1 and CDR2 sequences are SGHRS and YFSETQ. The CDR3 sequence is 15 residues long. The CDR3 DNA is TGCGCCAGCAGCGGTCCAGGGAGCTCCTACAATGAGCAGTTCTTC. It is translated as CASSGPGSSYNEQFF.

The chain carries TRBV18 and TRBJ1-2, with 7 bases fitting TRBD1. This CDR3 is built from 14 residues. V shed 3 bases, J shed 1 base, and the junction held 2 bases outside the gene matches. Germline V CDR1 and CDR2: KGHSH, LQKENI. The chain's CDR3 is CASSPGTDNYGYTF. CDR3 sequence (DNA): TGTGCCAGCTCACCCGGGACAGATAACTATGGCTACACCTTC.

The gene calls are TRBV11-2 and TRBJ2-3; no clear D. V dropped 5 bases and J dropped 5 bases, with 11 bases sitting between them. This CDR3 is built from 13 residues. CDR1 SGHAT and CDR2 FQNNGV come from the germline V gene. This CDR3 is CASSPRPGDTQYF. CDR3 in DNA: TGTGCCAGCAGCCCCCGCCCCGGAGATACGCAGTATTTT.